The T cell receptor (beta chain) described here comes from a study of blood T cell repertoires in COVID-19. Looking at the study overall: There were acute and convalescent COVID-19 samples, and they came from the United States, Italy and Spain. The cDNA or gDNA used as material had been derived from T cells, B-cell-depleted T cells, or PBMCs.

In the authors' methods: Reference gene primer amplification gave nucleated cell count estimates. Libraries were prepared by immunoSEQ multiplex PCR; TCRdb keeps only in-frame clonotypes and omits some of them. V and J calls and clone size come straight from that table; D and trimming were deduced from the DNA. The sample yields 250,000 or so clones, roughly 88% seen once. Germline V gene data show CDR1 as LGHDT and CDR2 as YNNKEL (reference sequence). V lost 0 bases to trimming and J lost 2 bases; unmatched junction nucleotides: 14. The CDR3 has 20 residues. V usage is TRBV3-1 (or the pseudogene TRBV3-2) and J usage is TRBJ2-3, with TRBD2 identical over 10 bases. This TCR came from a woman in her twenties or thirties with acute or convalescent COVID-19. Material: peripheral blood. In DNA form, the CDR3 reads TGTGCCAGCAGCCAAGATTGGCCCGGAACTAGCGGGGAAGTCACAGATACGCAGTATTTT. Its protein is CASSQDWPGTSGEVTDTQYF.